This T cell receptor beta chain derives from a study of blood T cell repertoires in COVID-19. Turning to the study itself: Acute and convalescent COVID-19 specimens originated in the United States, Italy and Spain.

Residents of 24 US areas, aged roughly 18 to 89 years, made up the participants. Cohort 3 donors counted as recovered after two negative PCRs, clearance, or resolved symptoms. Germline V gene data show CDR1 as KGHSH and CDR2 as LQKENI. The CDR3 runs 14 residues. Trimming cost V 2 bases and J 6 bases, with 11 bases left between them. In the source study's methods: Amplifying reference gene primers gave estimates of nucleated cell counts. Repertoires were generated with immunoSEQ multiplex PCR, while TCRdb's copy carries only in-frame clones and drops some. V, J and clone size are those of that table, while D and trimming were read from the DNA. Here the sample spans some 180,000 clones, approximately 85% being singletons. This clone has only one observation.

The TCR sequence derives from a man between 40 and 49 years old who had recovered from COVID-19. Sequencing was done on a sample of PBMCs or T cells enriched from blood (not recorded which). V and J are TRBV18 and TRBJ2-4; D is perhaps TRBD2 (6 bases). The CDR3 DNA follows: TGTGCCAGCTCACCAGGGCAGGGAGGAAACATTCAGTACTTC. Translated, it gives CASSPGQGGNIQYF.